The T cell receptor beta chain under discussion was sequenced for a study of blood T cells in healthy people across ages. The study's findings and limits: Age showed a roughly linear inverse relationship with TCR beta diversity per million T cells.

The CDR3 has 15 residues. The germline V gene encodes CDR1 DFQATT and CDR2 SNEGSKA (reference sequence). V lost 0 bases, J lost 11 bases, and 22 bases lay in between. Details on this clonotype: What it binds is unknown.

A sample-barcoded 5' primer and a J-beta primer mix were used in a second PCR of roughly 7 to 12 cycles. TCRdb reprocessed the 5' RACE reads with MiXCR, giving one entry per CDR3 protein. The sample shows about 680,000 distinct CDR3 sequences, around 48% of them seen only once. The chain joins TRBV20-1 to TRBJ2-5, with D perhaps matching TRBD2 (5 bases). The clonotype was recovered from a woman aged 55-70 years in good health. Sequencing was performed on blood. The CDR3 DNA reads as TGCAGTGCTAGAGACCCACCCGGCGGGCTCTACAAGCAGTACTTC. Its protein product is CSARDPPGGLYKQYF.